This T cell receptor beta chain was sequenced in a study of blood T cell repertoires in COVID-19. About the research overall: Italy, Spain and the United States were the sources of the convalescent and acute COVID-19 samples.

Germline CDR1 and CDR2: SGHNT and YYREEE (reference sequence). This CDR3 has 15 amino acids. The ends lost 3 bases at V and 4 bases at J; junction bases unmatched: 2. The protocol was immunoSEQ multiplex PCR, while the TCRdb copy is restricted to in-frame clones and leaves out a portion. The sample lists 45,000 to 65,000 clones, roughly nine tenths occurring once. What was sequenced was peripheral blood. V and J are TRBV5-4 and TRBJ2-2, with 11 bases that match TRBD2. This TCR was sampled from a woman aged 80 or over with acute or convalescent COVID-19. Here the CDR3 reads CASSSLAGGTGELFF. For the CDR3, the DNA is TGTGCCAGCAGCTCCCTAGCGGGAGGCACCGGGGAGCTGTTTTTT.